Detailed here is one TCR beta chain. Its antigen is undetermined. Through a sample-barcoded 5' primer and a J-beta primer mix, a second PCR was run for roughly 7 to 12 cycles. MiXCR, applied by TCRdb to the 5' RACE reads, yields one record per CDR3 protein. The sample lists around 1,500,000 distinct CDR3 sequences; about 40% were seen once. The CDR3 consists of 16 residues. V dropped 2 bases and J dropped 4 bases, with 19 bases sitting between them. Germline-derived CDR1 and CDR2 are SGHRS and YFSETQ. The data stem from a study of blood T cells in healthy people across ages. Overall study findings and caveats: Long-lived donors had more naive CD4+ cells and higher diversity than aged donors.

J is TRBJ2-7 and V is TRBV5-1; D unresolved. Sequenced sample: blood. The sequence was obtained from a young woman in good health. The CDR3: CASSFSKTVLGYEQYF. The CDR3 bases are TGCGCCAGCAGCTTCTCGAAGACTGTCCTCGGGTACGAGCAGTACTTC.